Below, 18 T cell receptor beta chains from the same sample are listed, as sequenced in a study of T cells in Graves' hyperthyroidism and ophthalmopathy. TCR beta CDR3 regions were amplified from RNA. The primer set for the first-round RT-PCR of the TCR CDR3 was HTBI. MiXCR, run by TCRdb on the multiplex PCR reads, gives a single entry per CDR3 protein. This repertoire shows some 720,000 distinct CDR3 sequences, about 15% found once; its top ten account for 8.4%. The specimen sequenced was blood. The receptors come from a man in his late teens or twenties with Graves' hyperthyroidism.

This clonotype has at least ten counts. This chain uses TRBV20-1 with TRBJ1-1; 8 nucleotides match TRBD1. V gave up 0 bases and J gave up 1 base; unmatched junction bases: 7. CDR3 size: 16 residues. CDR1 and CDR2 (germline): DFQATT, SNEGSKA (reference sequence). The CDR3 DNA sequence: TGCAGTGCTAGAGACCCGACAGGGGAAAGGAACACTGAAGCTTTCTTT. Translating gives CSARDPTGERNTEAFF.

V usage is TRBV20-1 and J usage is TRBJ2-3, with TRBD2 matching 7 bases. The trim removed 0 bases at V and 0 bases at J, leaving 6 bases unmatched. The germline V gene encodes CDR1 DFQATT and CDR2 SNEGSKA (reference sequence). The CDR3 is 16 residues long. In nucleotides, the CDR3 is TGCAGTGCTAGAGATCACGGGACTACAAGCACAGATACGCAGTATTTT. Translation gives CSARDHGTTSTDTQYF.

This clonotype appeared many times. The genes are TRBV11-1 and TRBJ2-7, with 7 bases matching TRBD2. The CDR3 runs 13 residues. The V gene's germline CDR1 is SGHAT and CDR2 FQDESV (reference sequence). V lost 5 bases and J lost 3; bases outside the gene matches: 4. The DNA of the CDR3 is TGTGCCAGCAGCGACGGACTAGTCTACGAGCAGTACTTC. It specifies CASSDGLVYEQYF.

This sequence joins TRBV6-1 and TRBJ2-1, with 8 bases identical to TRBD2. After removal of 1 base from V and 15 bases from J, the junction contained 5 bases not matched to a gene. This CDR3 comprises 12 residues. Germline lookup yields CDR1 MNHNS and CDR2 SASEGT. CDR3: CASSEGGTRPFF. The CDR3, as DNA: TGTGCCAGCAGTGAAGGAGGGACTAGGCCGTTCTTC.

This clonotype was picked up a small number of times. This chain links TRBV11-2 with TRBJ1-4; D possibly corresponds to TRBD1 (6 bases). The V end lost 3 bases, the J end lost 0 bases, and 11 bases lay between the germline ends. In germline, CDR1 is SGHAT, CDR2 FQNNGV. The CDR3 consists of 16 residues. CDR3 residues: CASSFRGTATNEKLFF. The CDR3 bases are TGTGCCAGCAGCTTTAGGGGGACTGCAACTAATGAAAAACTGTTTTTT.

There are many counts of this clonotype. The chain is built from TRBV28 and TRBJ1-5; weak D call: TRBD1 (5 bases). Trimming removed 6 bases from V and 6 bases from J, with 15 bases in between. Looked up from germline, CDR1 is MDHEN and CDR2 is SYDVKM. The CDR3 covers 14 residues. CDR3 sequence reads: CASRGGQGRQPQHF. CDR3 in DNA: TGTGCCAGCAGAGGTGGGCAGGGTCGTCAGCCCCAGCATTTT.

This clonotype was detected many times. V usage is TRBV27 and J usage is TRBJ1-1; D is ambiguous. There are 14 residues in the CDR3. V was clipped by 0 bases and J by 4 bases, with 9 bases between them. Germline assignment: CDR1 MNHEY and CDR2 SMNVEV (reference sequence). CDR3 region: CASSLSVLATEAFF. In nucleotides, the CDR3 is TGTGCCAGCAGTTTATCGGTCCTGGCCACTGAAGCTTTCTTT.

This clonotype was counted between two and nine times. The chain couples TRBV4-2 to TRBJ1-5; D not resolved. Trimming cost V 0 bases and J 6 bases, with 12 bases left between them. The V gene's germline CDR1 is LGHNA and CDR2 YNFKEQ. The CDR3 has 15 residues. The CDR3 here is CASSQDPGSAQPQHF. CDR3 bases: TGTGCCAGCAGCCAAGATCCCGGGTCGGCTCAGCCCCAGCATTTT.

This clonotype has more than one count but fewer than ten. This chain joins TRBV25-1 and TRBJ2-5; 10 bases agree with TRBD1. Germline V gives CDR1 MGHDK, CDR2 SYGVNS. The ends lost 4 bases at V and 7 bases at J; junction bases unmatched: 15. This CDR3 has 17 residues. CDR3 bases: TGTGCCAGCAGTGCCAAACCCTGGACAGGGGGTATTGGGACCCAGTACTTC. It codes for CASSAKPWTGGIGTQYF.

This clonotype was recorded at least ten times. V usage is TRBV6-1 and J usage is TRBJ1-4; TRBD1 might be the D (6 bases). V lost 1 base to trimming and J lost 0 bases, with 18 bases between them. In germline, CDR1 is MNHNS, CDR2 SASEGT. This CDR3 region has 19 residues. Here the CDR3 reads CASSEVDRRFLTTNEKLFF. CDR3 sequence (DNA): TGTGCCAGCAGTGAAGTCGACAGGAGATTTCTTACAACTAATGAAAAACTGTTTTTT.

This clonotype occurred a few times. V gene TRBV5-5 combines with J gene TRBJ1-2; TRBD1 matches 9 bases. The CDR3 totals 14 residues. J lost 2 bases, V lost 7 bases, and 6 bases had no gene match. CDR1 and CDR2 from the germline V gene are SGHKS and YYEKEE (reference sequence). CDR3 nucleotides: TGTGCCAGCTTGAAGGGACAGGGCAACTATGGCTACACCTTC. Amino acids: CASLKGQGNYGYTF. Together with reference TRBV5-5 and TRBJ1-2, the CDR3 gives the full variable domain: DAGVTQSPTHLIKTRGQQVTLRCSPISGHKSVSWYQQVLGQGPQFIFQYYEKEERGRGNFPDRFSARQFPNYSSELNVNALLLGDSALYLCASLKGQGNYGYTFGSGTRLTVV.

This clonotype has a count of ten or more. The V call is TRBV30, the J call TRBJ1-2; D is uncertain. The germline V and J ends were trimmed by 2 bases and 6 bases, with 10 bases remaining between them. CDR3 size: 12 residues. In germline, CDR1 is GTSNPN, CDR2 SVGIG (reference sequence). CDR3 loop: CAWSFPSDGYTF. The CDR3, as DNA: TGTGCCTGGAGTTTCCCCTCGGATGGCTACACCTTC.

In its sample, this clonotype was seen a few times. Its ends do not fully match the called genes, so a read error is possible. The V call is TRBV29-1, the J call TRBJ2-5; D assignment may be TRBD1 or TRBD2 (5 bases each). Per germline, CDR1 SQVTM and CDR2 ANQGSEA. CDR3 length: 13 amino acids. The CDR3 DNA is TGCAGCGTTGATAGGGGAATCGGGGAGACCCAGCACTTC. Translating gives CSVDRGIGETQHF.

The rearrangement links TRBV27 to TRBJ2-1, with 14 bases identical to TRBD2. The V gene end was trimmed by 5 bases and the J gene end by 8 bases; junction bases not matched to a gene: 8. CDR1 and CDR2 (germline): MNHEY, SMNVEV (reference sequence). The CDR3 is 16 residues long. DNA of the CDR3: TGTGCCAGCAGTCCCGGGACTAGCGGGAGTATATATGAGCAGTTCTTC. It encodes CASSPGTSGSIYEQFF.

Written as DNA, the CDR3 is TGTGCCAGCACCCCCGGGACAGGCATAGCCAAAAACATTCAGTACTTC. As protein: CASTPGTGIAKNIQYF. This rearrangement joins TRBV28 to TRBJ2-4; 8 nucleotides agree with TRBD1. Germline V gene sequence: CDR1 MDHEN, CDR2 SYDVKM. The length of the CDR3 is 16 residues. With V trimmed by 7 bases and J by 0 bases, 8 bases remained unmatched.

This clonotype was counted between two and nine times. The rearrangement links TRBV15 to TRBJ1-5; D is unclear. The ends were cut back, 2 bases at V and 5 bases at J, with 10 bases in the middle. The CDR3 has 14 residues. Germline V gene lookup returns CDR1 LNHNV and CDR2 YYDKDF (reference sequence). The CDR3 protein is CATSRYPQDQPQHF. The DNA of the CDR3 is TGTGCCACCAGCAGATACCCCCAGGATCAGCCCCAGCATTTT. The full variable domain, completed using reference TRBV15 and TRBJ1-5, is DAMVIQNPRYQVTQFGKPVTLSCSQTLNHNVMYWYQQKSSQAPKLLFHYYDKDFNNEADTPDNFQSRRPNTSFCFLDIRSPGLGDTAMYLCATSRYPQDQPQHFGDGTRLSIL.

The CDR3 sequence is CSVEKALPMNTEAFF. The CDR3 DNA sequence: TGCAGCGTTGAGAAGGCTCTCCCGATGAACACTGAAGCTTTCTTT. The rearrangement uses TRBV29-1 and TRBJ1-1; the D is unclear. Deletions cut 3 bases from V and 0 bases from J, with 14 bases between. CDR1 SQVTM and CDR2 ANQGSEA come from the germline V gene. The CDR3 consists of 15 residues.

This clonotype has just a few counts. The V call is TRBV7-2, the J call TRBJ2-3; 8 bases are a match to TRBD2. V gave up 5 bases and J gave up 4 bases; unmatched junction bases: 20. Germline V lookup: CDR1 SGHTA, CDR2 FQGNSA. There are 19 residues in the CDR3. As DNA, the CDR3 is TGTGCCAGCAGCGGAGTCAGGGGCGGGAGGAATAGTTTAGCAGATACGCAGTATTTT. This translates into CASSGVRGGRNSLADTQYF.